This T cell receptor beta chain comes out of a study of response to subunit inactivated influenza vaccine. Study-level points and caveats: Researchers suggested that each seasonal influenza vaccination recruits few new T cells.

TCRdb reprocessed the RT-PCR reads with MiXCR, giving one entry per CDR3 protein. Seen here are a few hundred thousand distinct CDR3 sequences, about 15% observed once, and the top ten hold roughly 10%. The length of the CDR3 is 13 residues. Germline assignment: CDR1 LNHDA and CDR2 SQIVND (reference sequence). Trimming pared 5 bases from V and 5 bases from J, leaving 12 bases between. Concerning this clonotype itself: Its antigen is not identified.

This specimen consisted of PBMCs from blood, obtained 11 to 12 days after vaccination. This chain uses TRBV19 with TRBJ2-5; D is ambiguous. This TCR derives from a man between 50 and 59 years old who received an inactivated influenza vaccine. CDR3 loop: CASSQYVQETQYF. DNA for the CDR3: TGTGCCAGTAGTCAGTACGTCCAGGAGACCCAGTACTTC.